This T cell receptor beta chain was captured in a study of molecular identifiers for immune sequencing clone quantification (dated by TCRdb to 2016 to 2018). Study-wide context: For a replicate experiment, RNA from about 21,000 or 97,000 naive CD8 T cells was divided into five aliquots, of which four were sequenced. CD8 T cells were used in a methods study to benchmark molecular-identifier clustering-based TCR repertoire sequencing (MIDCIRS) and TCR RNA copy counting.

Points on this clonotype: It lacks a known antigen. A single base separates this from a much larger clone, so it may be a read error.

What the study reported, not specific to this receptor: Spiked-in Jurkat TCR RNA (approximately 10 copies' worth), which is not part of the donor repertoire, was contained in the naive libraries. When barcode sub-clustering was left out, chimeric consensus sequences inflated TCR diversity, with chimeras reaching as high as 47%. In CMV-specific effector cells, over 99% of molecules were held by clones above 20 RNA copies, whereas under 1% of molecules were held by such clones in naive cells. Modeling gave about three recovered TCR RNA copies per cell versus approximately 9 by digital PCR, implying approximately 30% capture efficiency. Spiked-in Jurkat TCR RNA equal to a single cell's worth was reported to be detectable even within 1,100,000 naive CD8 T cells. The sizes of highly expanded clones could end up underestimated when identical TCR molecules share a barcode.

Libraries came from PCR. Sequencing took place on an Illumina HiSeq 4000. Bulk TCR libraries were made following a previously described method, with the TCR primers given in Table S5. Total RNA was purified with the Qiagen AllPrep DNA/RNA kit. Before any analysis, reads coming from multiple sequencing runs of the same library were combined into one pool. On the study's bioinformatics: Only reads with exact TCR constant sequence were kept, trimmed to 150 nt, and grouped by their 12-nt molecular barcodes. Reads inside each barcode group were sub-clustered using a 15% Levenshtein threshold, and a quality-weighted consensus sequence was constructed for each RNA molecule. Non-functional sequences were discarded, and so were lower-count sequences lying one edit away from another sequence. Based on a fit of two negative binomial distributions, barcode sub-clusters having less than 20% of the maximum read count were discarded. TCRdb took the public reads, trimmed them with fastp at Q25, ran MiXCR for clone calling and kept in-frame beta chains. One record per CDR3 amino acid sequence lists the most common genes and DNA. TCRdb's processing, not the study's, gives the V and J calls here. In this sample the table shows about 320,000 distinct CDR3 sequences, about a fifth of which occur a single time. The ten largest clones capture approximately 0.8% of the sample.

Reading from cysteine to phenylalanine, the CDR3 counts 16 amino acids. The CDR3 DNA has 48 bases and is translated from base 1. V sheds 6 bases and J sheds 5 bases, leaving 22 bases between their ends. CDR1 and CDR2 are read off the germline V gene as MNHEY and SVGAGI. Libraries of naive CD8 T cells were built from anywhere between roughly 18,000 and 1,000,000 sorted cells, with 10%, 30% or 50% of the purified RNA used. On a BD FACSAria II, naive CD8 T cells were FACS-sorted as CD8+CD4-CCR7+CD45RA+ and collected into RLT Plus buffer. To test detection sensitivity, Jurkat RNA equivalent to about ten TCR copies was spiked into samples of roughly 18,000-1,000,000 naive CD8 T cells. Enrichment of CD8 T cells was done with RosetteSep CD8+ T Cell Enrichment Cocktail plus Ficoll-Paque, and ACK red cell lysis came afterward.

Rearrangement joined TRBV6-5 to TRBJ1-2, with TRBD1 as a weak D call on 6 bases. This TCR was sampled from a human donor in good health. Some libraries in this study had Jurkat cell RNA spiked in. Sequencing was carried out using naive CD8+ T cells from blood, with Jurkat cell RNA spiked in. According to the study, the label for this sample's cell subset or site signals: FACS-sorted CD8+CD4-CCR7+CD45RA+ naive T cells. At the DNA level, the sequence is TGTGCCAGCAGCCTCGGACCGGGGGCGGGTTTATATGGCTACACCTTC. This translates into CASSLGPGAGLYGYTF.